A single sample is the source of the 13 T cell receptor beta chains below, sequenced in a study of T cell responses to AZD1222 COVID-19 vaccine (dated by TCRdb to the early 2020s). The sample's time point, from its label and the paper: about 28 days (+/-7) after the second vaccine dose. Libraries were made using the immunoSEQ multiplex PCR assay. Drawn from immuneACCESS, this table holds only the in-frame rearrangements with V and J called that TCRdb kept. Clones are partly lost; checked studies trace under half to an unresolved V gene and leave the rest unexplained. The sample table lists 95,000 to 150,000 clones, roughly 90% of them with a count of one. Of the sample, 7.9% falls within the top ten clones. The sample consisted of peripheral blood, taken 28 days after the second AZD1222 dose. Receptors originate from an adult who received the AZD1222 COVID-19 vaccine.

J is TRBJ2-5 and V is TRBV7-2, with TRBD2 matching 8 bases. Germline trimming cut 4 bases from V and 4 bases from J; bases unmatched to any gene: 2. The V gene's germline CDR1 is SGHTA and CDR2 FQGNSA. There are 13 residues in the CDR3. The CDR3 coding sequence is TGTGCCAGCAGCTCGGGACTAGGAGAGACCCAGTACTTC. This gives the protein CASSSGLGETQYF.

The V call is TRBV6-5, the J call TRBJ2-5; either TRBD1 or TRBD2 may fit D (6 bases each). Germline V CDR1 and CDR2: MNHEY, SVGAGI. Trimming left V 8 bases short and J 2 bases short, with 18 bases between. The CDR3 contains 15 residues. CDR3 loop: CASVKGEVVQETQYF. The CDR3 nucleotides read TGTGCCAGCGTAAAGGGGGAGGTTGTACAAGAGACCCAGTACTTC.

The genes are TRBV7-9 and TRBJ2-7; TRBD1 matches 8 bases. V trimming: 5 bases; J trimming: 0 bases; junction bases outside the gene matches: 12. The CDR3 is 17 amino acids. Germline V gene data show CDR1 as SEHNR and CDR2 as FQNEAQ (reference sequence). This chain's CDR3 is CASSPPAPGGRSYEQYF. The CDR3 DNA is TGTGCCAGCAGCCCGCCTGCTCCAGGGGGCCGCTCCTACGAGCAGTACTTC.

CDR3 sequence reads: CASEMDRSGQPQHF. DNA of the CDR3: TGTGCCAGCGAAATGGACAGATCTGGGCAGCCCCAGCATTTT. The chain combines TRBV6-6 with TRBJ1-5; maybe TRBD1 (6 bases). Germline CDR1 MNHNY, CDR2 SVGAGI (reference sequence). V was shortened by 8 bases and J by 7 bases, with 18 bases between the two germline ends. CDR3 size: 14 residues.

The chain employs TRBV5-1 and TRBJ2-1; 8 bases agree with TRBD2. The CDR3 totals 15 residues. With V trimmed by 7 bases and J by 5 bases, 11 bases remained unmatched. Germline lookup yields CDR1 SGHRS and CDR2 YFSETQ. The CDR3 bases are TGCGCCAGCGGGGAGTTTAGCGGGGCCAACAATGAGCAGTTCTTC. Its translation: CASGEFSGANNEQFF.

CDR3: CSVAVGRENGYTF. CDR3 nucleotide sequence: TGCAGCGTTGCGGTTGGCAGGGAGAATGGCTACACCTTC. The chain links TRBV29-1 to TRBJ1-2; tentatively, D is TRBD1 (5 bases). The CDR3 loop spans 13 amino acids. Per the germline V gene, CDR1 is SQVTM and CDR2 is ANQGSEA. The V and J ends lost 4 bases and 6 bases respectively, with 15 bases between them.

This chain links TRBV5-1 with TRBJ1-2; 12 nucleotides match TRBD1. V shed 5 bases and J 8 bases; nucleotides not matched to a gene: 7. The CDR3 covers 14 residues. Germline V CDR1 and CDR2: SGHRS, YFSETQ. CDR3 in DNA: TGCGCCAGCAGTCCGGGACAGGGGGCCGGAGGCTACACCTTC. Its protein is CASSPGQGAGGYTF.

This clone came up once. As DNA, the CDR3 is TGTGCCAGCAGCCGCTTATCTACTAAGGAGGGCTACACCTTC. Protein sequence: CASSRLSTKEGYTF. V usage is TRBV14 and J usage is TRBJ1-2, with D unclear. The germline V gene has CDR1 SGHDN and CDR2 FVKESK. The CDR3 sequence is 14 residues long. V was cut by 4 bases and J by 8 bases, with 17 bases left in between.

This sequence joins TRBV3-1 (or the pseudogene TRBV3-2) and TRBJ1-5; D is unresolved. V was pared by 0 bases and J by 6 bases, with 6 bases between. From germline, CDR1 is LGHDT and CDR2 YNNKEL (reference sequence). The CDR3 extends over 13 amino acids. This chain's CDR3 is CASSQDLLQPQHF. For the CDR3, the DNA is TGTGCCAGCAGCCAAGATCTCCTTCAGCCCCAGCATTTT.

CDR3 amino acids: CASSQRGGLSSGNTIYF. The CDR3 DNA reads TGTGCCAGCAGCCAAAGGGGGGGGCTATCCTCTGGAAACACCATATATTTT. The genes are TRBV3-1 (or the pseudogene TRBV3-2) and TRBJ1-3, with D possibly TRBD1 on 6 matching bases. Trimming took off 2 bases at V and 0 bases at J, with 14 bases between the two ends. The CDR3 is 17 amino acids. Per germline, CDR1 LGHDT and CDR2 YNNKEL (reference sequence).

This clone was counted a few times. This rearrangement joins TRBV27 to TRBJ2-7; possible D gene TRBD2, 5 bases. CDR1 MNHEY and CDR2 SMNVEV come from the germline V gene (reference sequence). The V and J ends lost 8 bases and 9 bases respectively, with 17 bases between them. The CDR3 has 12 amino acids. CDR3 residues: CASQSSAGGQYF. CDR3 DNA: TGTGCCAGCCAATCTTCGGCGGGCGGGCAGTACTTC.

The rearrangement uses TRBV5-4 and TRBJ1-1; maybe TRBD1 (6 bases). From germline, CDR1 is SGHNT and CDR2 YYREEE (reference sequence). The CDR3 runs 13 residues. The V gene lost 0 bases and the J gene lost 7 bases, with 10 bases spanning the gap. The DNA for the CDR3 is TGTGCCAGCAGCTTGGACCGGACAGTTGAAGCTTTCTTT. It codes for CASSLDRTVEAFF.

The rearrangement joins TRBV28 to TRBJ1-4; 7 nucleotides align to TRBD1. The V gene end was trimmed by 5 bases and the J gene end by 14 bases; junction bases not matched to a gene: 8. The CDR3 is 12 amino acids. CDR1 and CDR2 from the germline V gene are MDHEN and SYDVKM. This CDR3 reads CASSTAGGGLFF. In DNA, the CDR3 is TGTGCCAGCAGTACCGCCGGAGGGGGCCTGTTTTTT.